The 17 T cell receptor beta chains below were found in one sample sequenced in a study of persistence of HIV-infected CD4 T cells. No antigen has been assigned to these receptors. The libraries were made with immunoSEQ version 4 in survey mode. The table came from immunoSEQ multiplex PCR; TCRdb's copy has only in-frame clones and leaves some out. Of roughly 34,000 clones in the sample, 80% to 90% were seen once. Stimulation used about 9.2 ug/mL lysate from CMV-infected fibroblasts. Memory cells lacking CD40L and CD69 with high CD45RO were sorted. The material was CD4+ T cells sorted from PBMCs after roughly 19-hour stimulation, obtained from a patient who received antiretroviral therapy. These receptors were taken from an adult man with HIV who was CMV-seropositive.

The CDR3 DNA sequence: TGTGCCAGCAGCCTAGGGAGTAGCGGGGGCAGGCAAGAGACCCAGTACTTC. Its protein product is CASSLGSSGGRQETQYF. The rearrangement links TRBV4-2 to TRBJ2-5, with 9 bases that match TRBD2. CDR3 size: 17 residues. Germline V gene lookup returns CDR1 LGHNA and CDR2 YNFKEQ. J lost 2 bases, V lost 4 bases, and 11 bases had no gene match.

The rearrangement joins TRBV7-3 to TRBJ2-1; TRBD2 matches 7 bases. CDR3 size: 15 residues. CDR1 is SGHTA, CDR2 FQGTGA, per germline. The J segment lost 6 bases and the V segment lost 4 bases, leaving 9 bases of the junction unmatched. The CDR3 nucleotides read TGTGCCAGCAGCTCACTAGCGCCGCCCGGCAATGAGCAGTTCTTC. It is translated as CASSSLAPPGNEQFF.

As to this clone: Other DNA sequences in this sample translate to the same CDR3. The rearrangement joins TRBV19 to TRBJ1-1; 9 positions agree with TRBD1. The J segment lost 6 bases and the V segment lost 4 bases, leaving 3 bases of the junction unmatched. Per germline, CDR1 LNHDA and CDR2 SQIVND (reference sequence). This CDR3 comprises 13 residues. In nucleotides, the CDR3 is TGTGCCAGTAGTAACCGACAGGGGGCTGAAGCTTTCTTT. Amino acids: CASSNRQGAEAFF.

This chain connects TRBV5-8 to TRBJ1-6, with D maybe TRBD1 (5 bases). The CDR3 loop spans 14 amino acids. CDR1 and CDR2 (germline): SGHTS, YDEGEE. V gave up 3 bases and J gave up 8 bases, with 12 bases separating them. DNA for the CDR3: TGTGCCAGCAGCTGGAGGGGATATGATTCACCCCTCCACTTT. Amino acid sequence: CASSWRGYDSPLHF.

This chain's CDR3 is CASSWDRGYYNEQFF. The CDR3 DNA follows: TGTGCCAGCAGTTGGGACAGAGGTTACTACAATGAGCAGTTCTTC. The chain links TRBV6-2 or TRBV6-3 to TRBJ2-1, with 7 bases aligning to TRBD1. Germline values: CDR1 MNHEY, CDR2 SVGEGT. The CDR3 contains 15 residues. Trimming took 4 bases from V and 3 from J; bases not matched to a gene: 6.

The DNA for the CDR3 is TGCAGTGCTAGTTCGGGGAACCAAGAGACCCAGTACTTC. It yields the protein CSASSGNQETQYF. The chain couples TRBV20-1 to TRBJ2-5, with D tentatively TRBD2 (5 bases). CDR1 DFQATT and CDR2 SNEGSKA come from the germline V gene (reference sequence). The CDR3 is made up of 13 amino acids. Deletions cut 3 bases from V and 0 bases from J, with 8 bases between.

CDR3 loop: CASSTHRGEGKNIQYF. CDR3 nucleotides: TGCGCCAGCAGCACTCACAGGGGTGAGGGCAAAAACATTCAGTACTTC. The rearrangement uses TRBV4-1 and TRBJ2-4; TRBD1 agrees at 7 bases. V was pared by 5 bases and J by 3 bases, with 10 bases of the junction left unmatched. The V gene's germline CDR1 is MGHRA and CDR2 YSYEKL. The CDR3 consists of 16 residues.

This chain uses TRBV7-8 with TRBJ2-5; TRBD2 matches 9 bases. Looked up from germline, CDR1 is SGHVS and CDR2 is FQNEAQ. J gave up 4 bases and V 0 bases, and 3 bases lay outside the gene matches. The CDR3 sequence is 15 residues long. CDR3 sequence (DNA): TGTGCCAGCAGCTTAGCTAGCGGGGGCGGAGAGACCCAGTACTTC. It specifies CASSLASGGGETQYF.

This clone was observed once. The chain carries TRBV6-2 or TRBV6-3 and TRBJ2-5; TRBD1 or TRBD2 may be the D gene (5 bases each). V was cut by 5 bases and J by 7 bases, with 11 bases left in between. Germline-derived CDR1 and CDR2 are MNHEY and SVGEGT. The CDR3 runs 12 residues. The CDR3 reads CASSQRGATQYF. The CDR3 region has the DNA TGTGCCAGCAGTCAGAGGGGTGCGACCCAGTACTTC.

V and J are TRBV4-3 and TRBJ1-2, with D hard to call. V was pared by 0 bases and J by 6 bases, with 8 bases between. Germline-derived CDR1 and CDR2 are LGHNA and YSLEER. The CDR3 is 13 residues long. The CDR3 bases are TGCGCCAGCAGCCAAGATCTAACGGATGGCTACACCTTC. Translated, it gives CASSQDLTDGYTF.

By sample fraction, this clone is medium-sized (0.01 to 0.1%). The J gene is TRBJ1-1, the V gene TRBV7-8; D unclear. V was clipped by 1 base and J by 2 bases, with 8 bases between them. Germline V gene lookup returns CDR1 SGHVS and CDR2 FQNEAQ. This CDR3 comprises 14 residues. The CDR3 region has the DNA TGTGCCAGCAGCTTAGACCCACCTAACACTGAAGCTTTCTTT. Protein product: CASSLDPPNTEAFF.

This rearrangement joins TRBV11-1 to TRBJ2-5; possible D gene TRBD1, 6 bases. Between the trimmed V and J ends, which lost 1 base and 5 bases, there was a span of 11 bases. Germline-derived CDR1 and CDR2 are SGHAT and FQDESV (reference sequence). This CDR3 has 14 residues. CDR3: CASSLDRGGETQYF. The CDR3 DNA reads TGTGCCAGCAGCTTAGATCGAGGGGGTGAGACCCAGTACTTC.

The V call is TRBV2, the J call TRBJ1-1; 9 bases map to TRBD1. This CDR3 has 12 residues. Germline V CDR1 and CDR2: SNHLY, FYNNEI. J was trimmed by 11 bases and V by 4 bases; bases with no gene match: 5. DNA for the CDR3: TGTGCCAGCAGTGGGTACACAGGGGGCGCTTTCTTT. Protein: CASSGYTGGAFF. Together with reference TRBV2 and TRBJ1-1, the CDR3 gives the full variable domain: EPEVTQTPSHQVTQMGQEVILRCVPISNHLYFYWYRQILGQKVEFLVSFYNNEISEKSEIFDDQFSVERPDGSNFTLKIRSTKLEDSAMYFCASSGYTGGAFFGQGTRLTVV.

This chain connects TRBV19 to TRBJ1-2; no firm D call. The CDR3 runs 16 residues. Trimming took 4 bases from V and 0 from J, leaving 15 bases between them. Germline values: CDR1 LNHDA, CDR2 SQIVND (reference sequence). In DNA form, the CDR3 reads TGTGCCAGTAGTAGTTGGTCTCTACGATCTAACTATGGCTACACCTTC. This translates into CASSSWSLRSNYGYTF.

As DNA, the CDR3 is TGTGCCAGCAGCTTGTCGGGGGGCTCCTACAATGAGCAGTTCTTC. It specifies CASSLSGGSYNEQFF. This chain uses TRBV5-8 with TRBJ2-1; 7 nucleotides line up with TRBD2. This CDR3 is built from 15 residues. CDR1 and CDR2 (germline): SGHTS, YDEGEE. Trimming removed 1 base from V and 0 bases from J; junction bases left unmatched: 1.

Only a few counts were recorded for this clone. V is TRBV19 and J is TRBJ2-3; D is uncertain. Germline CDR1 and CDR2: LNHDA and SQIVND (reference sequence). The CDR3 has 13 residues. V was cut by 5 bases and J by 3 bases, with 9 bases left in between. CDR3 sequence: CASSYTVTDTQYF. The CDR3, as DNA: TGTGCCAGTAGTTATACAGTAACAGATACGCAGTATTTT.

The chain has TRBV5-6 and TRBJ2-1; D gene uncertain. The V gene lost 4 bases and the J gene lost 6 bases, with 11 bases spanning the gap. This CDR3 comprises 13 residues. Germline V lookup: CDR1 SGHDT, CDR2 YYEEEE. CDR3 in DNA: TGTGCCAGCAGCCAGGACCCGCGCAATGAGCAGTTCTTC. Residues: CASSQDPRNEQFF.